This T cell receptor beta chain is from a study of identifying expanded T cells in peripheral blood. The study's findings and limits: Roughly 1.2 clones differed between technical replicates, versus around 15 and 18 over time. Approximately 2-week clone count variance significantly increased as total template count grew.

About this clone: Its antigen is currently unknown.

No infections or other immune events were documented during collection. The repertoire was sequenced with immunoSEQ multiplex PCR; TCRdb's copy has only in-frame clones and lacks some. The data show approximately 83,000 clones, with 70% to 90% seen just once and 4% to 5.5% held by the top ten. Sequences were obtained from blood. The origin of this receptor is a person aged 18-70 years in good health.

CDR3 residues: CAWSSQGVGSPLHF. The CDR3 nucleotides are TGTGCCTGGAGTTCGCAGGGGGTAGGCTCACCCCTCCACTTT. The chain combines TRBV30 with TRBJ1-6; TRBD1 agrees at 7 bases. Germline CDR1 is GTSNPN and CDR2 is SVGIG (reference sequence). CDR3 length: 14 residues. V trimming: 2 bases; J trimming: 10 bases; junction bases outside the gene matches: 8.